What follows are 17 T cell receptor beta chains derived from one specimen sequenced in a study of blood T cell repertoires in COVID-19. This table comes from immunoSEQ multiplex PCR, and its TCRdb copy is limited to in-frame clones, with some not included. The sample has a few hundred thousand clones, approximately 87% seen once. Specimen: PBMCs or T cells enriched from blood (not recorded which). The receptor set was obtained from a man aged 40-55 years in a cohort exposed to, infected with or recovered from COVID-19 (not recorded which).

V usage is TRBV29-1 and J usage is TRBJ1-2; 12 bases fit TRBD1. The CDR3 spans 13 residues. J was trimmed by 8 bases and V by 4 bases; bases with no gene match: 5. CDR1 and CDR2 from the germline V gene are SQVTM and ANQGSEA. CDR3 region: CSVGDRGLRGYTF. In DNA form, the CDR3 reads TGCAGCGTTGGGGACAGGGGGCTTAGGGGCTACACCTTC.

This chain joins TRBV19 and TRBJ1-3; the D is unclear. The CDR3 is made up of 15 amino acids. CDR1 and CDR2 (germline): LNHDA, SQIVND (reference sequence). Deletions cut 7 bases from V and 0 bases from J, with 13 bases between. The CDR3: CASTTGVASGNTIYF. The CDR3 DNA sequence: TGTGCCAGTACTACGGGTGTGGCCTCTGGAAACACCATATATTTT.

The chain joins TRBV14 to TRBJ1-1; possibly TRBD1 for D (5 bases). This CDR3 region has 15 residues. V lost 3 bases and J lost 5, with 16 bases in between. Germline V gene lookup returns CDR1 SGHDN and CDR2 FVKESK. The CDR3 loop is CASSQAVGGGTEAFF. The CDR3 DNA follows: TGTGCCAGCAGCCAGGCCGTGGGGGGGGGAACTGAAGCTTTCTTT.

The chain recombines TRBV5-4 with TRBJ1-5, with 9 bases that match TRBD1. This CDR3 comprises 15 residues. In germline, CDR1 is SGHNT, CDR2 YYREEE (reference sequence). V dropped 0 bases and J dropped 4; count of bases not matched to a gene: 2. CDR3 nucleotide sequence: TGTGCCAGCAGCTTGGGAGGGACAGGGAATCAGCCCCAGCATTTT. Its translation: CASSLGGTGNQPQHF.

The chain joins TRBV15 to TRBJ2-7; D uncertain. CDR1 and CDR2 (germline): LNHNV, YYDKDF (reference sequence). Trimming removed 0 bases at V and 0 bases at J, with 15 bases between. This CDR3 has 17 amino acids. The DNA of the CDR3 is TGTGCCACCAGCAGAGATAGGATAAGAGGAAGCTCCTACGAGCAGTACTTC. It codes for CATSRDRIRGSSYEQYF.

As for this clone: Different DNA sequences within this sample yield the same CDR3. The chain uses TRBV29-1 and TRBJ2-5, with a possible D match to TRBD2 (5 bases). CDR1 is SQVTM and CDR2 is ANQGSEA in the germline V gene. This CDR3 region has 12 residues. Deletions cut 4 bases from V and 1 base from J, with 7 bases between. The CDR3 loop reads CSVGRGQETQYF. The CDR3, as DNA: TGCAGCGTTGGACGGGGCCAAGAGACCCAGTACTTC. Variable domain in full (rest from reference TRBV29-1 and TRBJ2-5): SAVISQKPSRDICQRGTSLTIQCQVDSQVTMMFWYRQQPGQSLTLIATANQGSEATYESGFVIDKFPISRPNLTFSTLTVSNMSPEDSSIYLCSVGRGQETQYFGPGTRLLVL.

V and J are TRBV27 and TRBJ1-2; TRBD1 matches at 9 bases. This CDR3 region has 13 residues. CDR1 MNHEY and CDR2 SMNVEV come from the germline V gene (reference sequence). V gave up 8 bases and J gave up 7 bases; unmatched junction bases: 8. This chain's CDR3 is CASRGQGLVGYTF. The CDR3 nucleotides are TGTGCCAGCCGGGGACAGGGTTTAGTTGGCTACACCTTC.

The chain carries TRBV10-2 and TRBJ2-5; D is undetermined. The CDR3 covers 13 residues. Trimming took 4 bases from V and 5 from J, leaving 11 bases between them. The germline V gene has CDR1 WSHSY and CDR2 SAAADI. The CDR3 sequence is CASSVSSSETQYF. The CDR3 region has the DNA TGCGCCAGCAGTGTGAGTTCTTCGGAGACCCAGTACTTC.

This clone was found a few times. The rearrangement uses TRBV19 and TRBJ2-6; 9 bases are a match to TRBD1. Trimming took 6 bases from V and 2 from J; bases not matched to a gene: 8. The CDR3 totals 17 residues. CDR1 is LNHDA, CDR2 SQIVND, per germline (reference sequence). The DNA of the CDR3 is TGTGCCAGTAGCGGAGGGACAGGGTTTGCTGGGGCCAACGTCCTGACTTTC. Translation gives CASSGGTGFAGANVLTF.

The chain employs TRBV7-8 and TRBJ1-1, with 8 bases matching TRBD1. The CDR3 covers 14 residues. V trimming: 5 bases; J trimming: 4 bases; junction bases outside the gene matches: 6. Germline loops: CDR1 SGHVS, CDR2 FQNEAQ. CDR3: CASSLGQGATEAFF. As DNA, the CDR3 is TGTGCCAGCAGCCTCGGACAGGGAGCCACTGAAGCTTTCTTT.

This chain joins TRBV25-1 and TRBJ1-1, with 11 bases aligning to TRBD1. Trimming removed 4 bases from V and 4 bases from J; junction bases left unmatched: 2. The CDR3 runs to 14 residues. CDR1 MGHDK and CDR2 SYGVNS come from the germline V gene. The CDR3 is CASSAGTGGTEAFF. The CDR3 DNA sequence: TGTGCCAGCAGTGCCGGGACAGGGGGCACTGAAGCTTTCTTT.

V usage is TRBV5-1 and J usage is TRBJ1-5; D might be TRBD1 (5 bases). The germline V and J ends were trimmed by 0 bases and 2 bases, with 9 bases remaining between them. CDR1 SGHRS and CDR2 YFSETQ come from the germline V gene. The CDR3 totals 15 residues. CDR3 DNA: TGCGCCAGCAGCTTGGAGGGGACTGGCAATCAGCCCCAGCATTTT. It specifies CASSLEGTGNQPQHF.

The J gene is TRBJ2-7, the V gene TRBV15; D perhaps matches TRBD2 (6 bases). The CDR3 has 15 amino acids. Germline V gene data show CDR1 as LNHNV and CDR2 as YYDKDF (reference sequence). The V gene lost 8 bases and the J gene lost 0 bases, with 17 bases spanning the gap. The CDR3 loop is CATRRGDGSSYEQYF. CDR3 DNA: TGTGCCACCCGAAGGGGAGACGGGAGCTCCTACGAGCAGTACTTC.

The table lists this clone with a few counts. The chain carries TRBV4-2 and TRBJ1-1; D is perhaps TRBD1 (5 bases). CDR1 and CDR2 (germline): LGHNA, YNFKEQ. V was cut by 6 bases and J by 1 base, with 12 bases left in between. The CDR3 runs 14 residues. This chain's CDR3 is CASRALGGNTEAFF. DNA of the CDR3: TGTGCCAGCAGAGCGCTGGGGGGGAACACTGAAGCTTTCTTT.

This sequence joins TRBV7-9 and TRBJ2-1, with a tentative D call TRBD2 (5 bases). The V and J ends lost 10 bases and 1 base respectively, with 14 bases between them. This CDR3 spans 14 amino acids. Germline loops: CDR1 SEHNR, CDR2 FQNEAQ (reference sequence). The CDR3 coding sequence is TGTGCCACGCCAGCGGCACCGTCCTACAATGAGCAGTTCTTC. It yields the protein CATPAAPSYNEQFF.

This clone was observed a handful of times. The chain links TRBV5-1 to TRBJ1-1, with D possibly matching TRBD1 (5 bases). Trimming took 3 bases from V and 6 from J, leaving 12 bases between them. The V gene's germline CDR1 is SGHRS and CDR2 YFSETQ. The CDR3 loop spans 13 amino acids. The CDR3, as DNA: TGCGCCAGCAGCTGGGACGGGAGAGCTGAAGCTTTCTTT. Translation: CASSWDGRAEAFF.

The chain joins TRBV5-1 to TRBJ1-2; 9 bases are shared with TRBD1. Losses at the gene ends were 3 bases for V and 5 bases for J; bases not matched to a gene: 2. This CDR3 spans 13 amino acids. The germline gives CDR1 SGHRS, CDR2 YFSETQ. CDR3 in DNA: TGCGCCAGCAGCTCGACAGGGGGTTATGGCTACACCTTC. The encoded protein is CASSSTGGYGYTF.